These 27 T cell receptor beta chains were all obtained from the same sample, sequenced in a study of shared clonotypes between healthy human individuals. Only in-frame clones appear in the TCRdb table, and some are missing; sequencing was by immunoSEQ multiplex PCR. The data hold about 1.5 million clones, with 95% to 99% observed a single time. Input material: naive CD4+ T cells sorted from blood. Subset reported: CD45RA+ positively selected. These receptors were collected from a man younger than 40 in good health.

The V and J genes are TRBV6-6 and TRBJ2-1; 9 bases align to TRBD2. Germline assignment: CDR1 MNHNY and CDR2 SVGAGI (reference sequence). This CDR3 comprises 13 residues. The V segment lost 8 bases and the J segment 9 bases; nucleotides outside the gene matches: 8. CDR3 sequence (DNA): TGTGCCAGCGGGACTAGCTCCGGCAGTGAGCAGTTCTTC. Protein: CASGTSSGSEQFF.

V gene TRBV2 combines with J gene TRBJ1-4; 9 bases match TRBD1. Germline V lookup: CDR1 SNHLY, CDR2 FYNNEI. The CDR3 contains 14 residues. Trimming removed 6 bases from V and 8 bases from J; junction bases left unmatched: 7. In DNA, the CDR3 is TGTGCCAGCAGGGCACAGGGGGCCGGGGAAAAACTGTTTTTT. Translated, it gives CASRAQGAGEKLFF.

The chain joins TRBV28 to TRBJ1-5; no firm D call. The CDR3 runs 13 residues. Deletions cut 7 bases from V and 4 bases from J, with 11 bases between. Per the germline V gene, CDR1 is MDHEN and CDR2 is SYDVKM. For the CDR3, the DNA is TGTGCCAGCACTGGGTATGCTAATCAGCCCCAGCATTTT. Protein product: CASTGYANQPQHF.

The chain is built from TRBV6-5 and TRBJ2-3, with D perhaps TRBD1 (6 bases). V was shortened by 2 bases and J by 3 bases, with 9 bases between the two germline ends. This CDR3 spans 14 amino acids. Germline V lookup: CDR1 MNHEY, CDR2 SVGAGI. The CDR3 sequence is CASSYTTGTDTQYF. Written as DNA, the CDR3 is TGTGCCAGCAGTTACACTACAGGGACAGATACGCAGTATTTT.

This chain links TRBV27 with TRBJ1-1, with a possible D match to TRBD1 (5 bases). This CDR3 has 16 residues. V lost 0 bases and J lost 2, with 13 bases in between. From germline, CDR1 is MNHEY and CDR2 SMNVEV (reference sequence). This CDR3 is CASSLSGQTRNTEAFF. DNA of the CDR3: TGTGCCAGCAGTTTATCGGGGCAGACAAGAAACACTGAAGCTTTCTTT.

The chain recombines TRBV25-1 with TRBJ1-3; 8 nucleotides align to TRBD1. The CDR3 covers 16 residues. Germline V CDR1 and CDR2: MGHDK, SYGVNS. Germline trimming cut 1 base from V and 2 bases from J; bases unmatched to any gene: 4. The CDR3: CASSEFAGGPGNTIYF. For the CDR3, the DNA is TGTGCCAGCAGTGAATTTGCAGGGGGCCCTGGAAACACCATATATTTT.

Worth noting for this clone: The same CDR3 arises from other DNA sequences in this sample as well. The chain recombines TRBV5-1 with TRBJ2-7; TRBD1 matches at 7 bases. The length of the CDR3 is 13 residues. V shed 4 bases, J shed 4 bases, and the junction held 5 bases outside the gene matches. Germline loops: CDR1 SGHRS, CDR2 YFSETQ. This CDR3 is CASSRDRAYEQYF. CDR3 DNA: TGCGCCAGCAGCCGTGACAGGGCATACGAGCAGTACTTC.

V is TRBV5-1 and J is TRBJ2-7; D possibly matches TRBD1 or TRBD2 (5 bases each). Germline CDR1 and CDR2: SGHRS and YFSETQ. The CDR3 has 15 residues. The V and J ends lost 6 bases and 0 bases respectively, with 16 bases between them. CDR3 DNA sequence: TGCGCCAGCACCTACCACCGGGACCTCTCCTACGAGCAGTACTTC. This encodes CASTYHRDLSYEQYF.

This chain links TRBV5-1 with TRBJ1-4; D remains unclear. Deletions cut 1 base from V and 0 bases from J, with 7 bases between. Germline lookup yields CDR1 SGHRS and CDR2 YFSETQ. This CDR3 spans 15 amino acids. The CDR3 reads CASSLSGSTNEKLFF. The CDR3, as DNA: TGCGCCAGCAGCTTGTCGGGGTCAACTAATGAAAAACTGTTTTTT.

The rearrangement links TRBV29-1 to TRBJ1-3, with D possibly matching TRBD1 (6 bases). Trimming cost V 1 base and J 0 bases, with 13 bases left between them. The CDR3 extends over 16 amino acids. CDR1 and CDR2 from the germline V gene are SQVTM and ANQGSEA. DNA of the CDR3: TGCAGCGTTGAAGTGTTTACAGGGATCTCTGGAAACACCATATATTTT. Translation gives CSVEVFTGISGNTIYF. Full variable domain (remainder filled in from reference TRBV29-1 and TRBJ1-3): SAVISQKPSRDICQRGTSLTIQCQVDSQVTMMFWYRQQPGQSLTLIATANQGSEATYESGFVIDKFPISRPNLTFSTLTVSNMSPEDSSIYLCSVEVFTGISGNTIYFGEGSWLTVV.

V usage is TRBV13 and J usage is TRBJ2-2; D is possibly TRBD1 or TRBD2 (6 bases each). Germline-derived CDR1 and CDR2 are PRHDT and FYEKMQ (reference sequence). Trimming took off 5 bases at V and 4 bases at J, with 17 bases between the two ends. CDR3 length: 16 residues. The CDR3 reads CASSPWFEGGTGELFF. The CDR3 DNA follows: TGTGCCAGCAGCCCCTGGTTCGAGGGGGGCACCGGGGAGCTGTTTTTT.

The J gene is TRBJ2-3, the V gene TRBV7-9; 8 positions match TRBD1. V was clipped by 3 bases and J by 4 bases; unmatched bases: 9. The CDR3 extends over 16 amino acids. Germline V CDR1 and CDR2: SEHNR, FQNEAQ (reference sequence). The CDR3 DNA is TGTGCCAGCAGCTTGAACAGGGGGGCGTTATCAGATACGCAGTATTTT. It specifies CASSLNRGALSDTQYF.

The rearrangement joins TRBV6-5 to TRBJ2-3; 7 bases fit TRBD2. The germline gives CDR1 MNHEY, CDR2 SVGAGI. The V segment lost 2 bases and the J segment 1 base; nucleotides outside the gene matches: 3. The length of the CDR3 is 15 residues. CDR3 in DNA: TGTGCCAGCAGTTACGGCGGGGGTGGCACAGATACGCAGTATTTT. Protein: CASSYGGGGTDTQYF.

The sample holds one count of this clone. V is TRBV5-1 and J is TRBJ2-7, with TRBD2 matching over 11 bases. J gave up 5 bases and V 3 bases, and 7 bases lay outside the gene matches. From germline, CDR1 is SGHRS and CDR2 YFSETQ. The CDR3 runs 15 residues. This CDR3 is CASSSLAGGIDEQYF. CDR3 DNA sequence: TGCGCCAGCAGCTCGCTAGCGGGAGGCATCGACGAGCAGTACTTC.

In nucleotides, the CDR3 is TGTGCCAGCAGCTTCTTATTAGGGCCTGGGGCCAACGTCCTGACTTTC. Its protein product is CASSFLLGPGANVLTF. V usage is TRBV11-2 and J usage is TRBJ2-6; D is ambiguous. The CDR3 contains 16 residues. CDR1 and CDR2 from the germline V gene are SGHAT and FQNNGV. The V and J ends lost 3 bases and 2 bases respectively, with 11 bases between them.

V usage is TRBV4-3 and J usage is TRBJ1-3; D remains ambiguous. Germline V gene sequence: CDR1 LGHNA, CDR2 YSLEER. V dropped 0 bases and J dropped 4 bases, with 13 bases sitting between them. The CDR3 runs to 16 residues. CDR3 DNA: TGCGCCAGCAGCCAAGATCTGATAGGGCTCGGAAACACCATATATTTT. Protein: CASSQDLIGLGNTIYF.

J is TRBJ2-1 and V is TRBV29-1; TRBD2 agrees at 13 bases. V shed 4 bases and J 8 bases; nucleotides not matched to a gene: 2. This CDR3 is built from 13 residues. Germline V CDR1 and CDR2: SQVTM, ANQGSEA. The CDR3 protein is CSVGTSGGHEQFF. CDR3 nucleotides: TGCAGCGTTGGGACTAGCGGGGGCCATGAGCAGTTCTTC.

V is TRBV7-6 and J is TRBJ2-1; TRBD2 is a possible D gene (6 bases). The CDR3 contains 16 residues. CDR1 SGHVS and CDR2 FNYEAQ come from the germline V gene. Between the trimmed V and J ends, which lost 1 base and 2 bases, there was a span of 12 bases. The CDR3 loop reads CASSLGSTGAYNEQFF. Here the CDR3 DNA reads TGTGCCAGCAGCTTAGGATCGACGGGGGCCTACAATGAGCAGTTCTTC. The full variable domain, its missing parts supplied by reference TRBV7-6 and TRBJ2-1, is GAGVSQSPRYKVTKRGQDVALRCDPISGHVSLYWYRQALGQGPEFLTYFNYEAQQDKSGLPNDRFSAERPEGSISTLTIQRTEQRDSAMYRCASSLGSTGAYNEQFFGPGTRLTVL.

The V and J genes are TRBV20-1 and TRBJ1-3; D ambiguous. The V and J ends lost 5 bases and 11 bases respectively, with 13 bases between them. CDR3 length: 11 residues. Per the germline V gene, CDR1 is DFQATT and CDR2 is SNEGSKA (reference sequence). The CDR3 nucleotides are TGCAGTGCTTCTACGCCGCCCGCCATATATTTT. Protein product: CSASTPPAIYF.

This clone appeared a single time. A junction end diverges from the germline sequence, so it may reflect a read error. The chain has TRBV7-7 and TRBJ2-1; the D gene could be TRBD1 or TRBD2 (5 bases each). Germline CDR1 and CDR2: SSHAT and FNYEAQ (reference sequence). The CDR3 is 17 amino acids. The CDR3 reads CASSSGQTGRNYNEQFF. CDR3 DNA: TGTGCTAGCAGCTCCGGCCAAACGGGGCGGAATTACAATGAGCAGTTCTTC.

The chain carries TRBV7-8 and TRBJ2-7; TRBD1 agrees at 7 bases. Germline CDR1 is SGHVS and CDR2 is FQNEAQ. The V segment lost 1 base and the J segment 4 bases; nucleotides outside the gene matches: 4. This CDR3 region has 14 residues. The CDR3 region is CASSLVGTEYEQYF. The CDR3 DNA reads TGTGCCAGCAGCTTAGTCGGGACAGAATACGAGCAGTACTTC. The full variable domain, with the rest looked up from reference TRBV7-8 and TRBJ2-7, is GAGVSQSPRYKVAKRGQDVALRCDPISGHVSLFWYQQALGQGPEFLTYFQNEAQLDKSGLPSDRFFAERPEGSVSTLKIQRTQQEDSAVYLCASSLVGTEYEQYFGPGTRLTVT.

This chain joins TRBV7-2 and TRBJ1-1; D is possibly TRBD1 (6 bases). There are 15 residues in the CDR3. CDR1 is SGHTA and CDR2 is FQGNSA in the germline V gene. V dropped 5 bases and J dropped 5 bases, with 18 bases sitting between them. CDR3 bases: TGTGCCAGCAGCCCAAAAGGGGGGCGTGGGACTGAAGCTTTCTTT. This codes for CASSPKGGRGTEAFF.

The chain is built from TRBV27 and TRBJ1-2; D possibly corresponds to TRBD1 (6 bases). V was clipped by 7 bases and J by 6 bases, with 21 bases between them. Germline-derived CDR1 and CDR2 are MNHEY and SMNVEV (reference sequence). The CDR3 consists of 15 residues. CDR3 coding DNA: TGTGCCAGCAAAAAAACCTCGCGGACAGTGCATGGCTACACCTTC. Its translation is CASKKTSRTVHGYTF.

In DNA form, the CDR3 reads TGTGCCTGGAGTGATCAGGGGCGAATGAACACTGAAGCTTTCTTT. It codes for CAWSDQGRMNTEAFF. The J gene is TRBJ1-1, the V gene TRBV30; D may be TRBD1 (6 bases). V dropped 1 base and J dropped 0 bases, with 12 bases sitting between them. The CDR3 sequence is 15 residues long. CDR1 is GTSNPN, CDR2 SVGIG, per germline (reference sequence).

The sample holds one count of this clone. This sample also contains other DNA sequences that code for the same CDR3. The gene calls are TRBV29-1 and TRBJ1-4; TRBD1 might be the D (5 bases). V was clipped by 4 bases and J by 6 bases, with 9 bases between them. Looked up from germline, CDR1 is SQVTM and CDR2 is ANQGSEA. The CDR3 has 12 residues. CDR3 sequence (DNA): TGCAGCGTTGCCGGGGGTGATGAAAAACTGTTTTTT. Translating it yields CSVAGGDEKLFF. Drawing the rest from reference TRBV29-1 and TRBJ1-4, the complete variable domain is SAVISQKPSRDICQRGTSLTIQCQVDSQVTMMFWYRQQPGQSLTLIATANQGSEATYESGFVIDKFPISRPNLTFSTLTVSNMSPEDSSIYLCSVAGGDEKLFFGSGTQLSVL.

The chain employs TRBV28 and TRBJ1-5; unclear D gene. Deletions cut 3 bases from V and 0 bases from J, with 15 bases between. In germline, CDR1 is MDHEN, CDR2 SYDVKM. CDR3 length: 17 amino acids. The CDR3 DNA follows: TGTGCCAGCAGTTTTCTTGGGCCGTCGAATAGCAATCAGCCCCAGCATTTT. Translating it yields CASSFLGPSNSNQPQHF.

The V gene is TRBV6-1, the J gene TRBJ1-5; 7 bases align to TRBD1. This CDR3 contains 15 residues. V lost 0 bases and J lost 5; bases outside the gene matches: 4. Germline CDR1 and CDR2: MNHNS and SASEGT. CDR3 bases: TGTGCCAGCAGTGAAGCGCCAGGGGGACATCAGCCCCAGCATTTT. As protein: CASSEAPGGHQPQHF.